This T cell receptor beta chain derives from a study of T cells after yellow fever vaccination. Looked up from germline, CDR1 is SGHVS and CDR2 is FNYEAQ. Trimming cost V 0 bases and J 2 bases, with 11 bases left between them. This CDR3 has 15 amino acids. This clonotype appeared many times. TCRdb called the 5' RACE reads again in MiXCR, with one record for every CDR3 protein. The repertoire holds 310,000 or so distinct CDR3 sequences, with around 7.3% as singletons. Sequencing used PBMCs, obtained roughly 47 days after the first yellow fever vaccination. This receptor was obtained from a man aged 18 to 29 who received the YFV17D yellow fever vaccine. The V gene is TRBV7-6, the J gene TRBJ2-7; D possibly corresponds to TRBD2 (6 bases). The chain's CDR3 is CASSLAGGTAYEQYF. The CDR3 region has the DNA TGTGCCAGCAGCTTAGCGGGGGGAACGGCCTACGAGCAGTACTTC. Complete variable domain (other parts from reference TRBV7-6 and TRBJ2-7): GAGVSQSPRYKVTKRGQDVALRCDPISGHVSLYWYRQALGQGPEFLTYFNYEAQQDKSGLPNDRFSAERPEGSISTLTIQRTEQRDSAMYRCASSLAGGTAYEQYFGPGTRLTVT.